One sample yielded the 27 T cell receptor beta chains listed below, sequenced in a study of T-cell reconstitution after alpha-beta-depleted transplantation in children. Unique molecular identifiers featured in how the TCRbeta library was prepared. From the PCR reads, TCRdb called clonotypes with MiXCR, one entry per CDR3 protein. The table includes 440,000 or so distinct CDR3 sequences, about 11% detected once. The starting material was PBMCs from the stem cell graft donor, obtained from the stem cell graft. The source of these receptors is a human donor who donated a stem cell graft to a child with acute myeloid leukemia.

This clonotype has ten or more counts. V gene TRBV6-1 combines with J gene TRBJ1-2; the match to TRBD1 covers 7 bases. V lost 6 bases to trimming and J lost 5 bases; unmatched junction nucleotides: 9. Germline CDR1 and CDR2: MNHNS and SASEGT. CDR3 length equals 14 residues. The CDR3 loop reads CASRGTENPYGYTF. CDR3 DNA sequence: TGTGCCAGCAGAGGGACAGAGAACCCTTATGGCTACACCTTC.

The V call is TRBV15, the J call TRBJ2-3; 8 bases agree with TRBD2. Trimming took 2 bases from V and 2 from J; bases not matched to a gene: 6. Germline V gene lookup returns CDR1 LNHNV and CDR2 YYDKDF (reference sequence). The CDR3 spans 16 residues. The DNA of the CDR3 is TGTGCCACCAGCAGACCGGGGGGGCGGGACACAGATACGCAGTATTTT. Translation gives CATSRPGGRDTDTQYF. Together with reference TRBV15 and TRBJ2-3, the CDR3 gives the full variable domain: DAMVIQNPRYQVTQFGKPVTLSCSQTLNHNVMYWYQQKSSQAPKLLFHYYDKDFNNEADTPDNFQSRRPNTSFCFLDIRSPGLGDTAMYLCATSRPGGRDTDTQYFGPGTRLTVL.

CDR3 nucleotide sequence: TGCGCCAGCAGCTTGGACAGCCCCACAGATACGCAGTATTTT. Amino acids: CASSLDSPTDTQYF. This chain connects TRBV5-1 to TRBJ2-3, with D unresolved. Trimming pared 0 bases from V and 2 bases from J, leaving 7 bases between. Germline V gene sequence: CDR1 SGHRS, CDR2 YFSETQ. The CDR3 contains 14 residues. The entire variable domain, with the rest obtained from reference TRBV5-1 and TRBJ2-3, is as follows: KAGVTQTPRYLIKTRGQQVTLSCSPISGHRSVSWYQQTPGQGLQFLFEYFSETQRNKGNFPGRFSGRQFSNSRSEMNVSTLELGDSALYLCASSLDSPTDTQYFGPGTRLTVL.

This clonotype was picked up a small number of times. The chain recombines TRBV5-1 with TRBJ1-1; D might be TRBD1 (6 bases). Germline V CDR1 and CDR2: SGHRS, YFSETQ. The CDR3 runs to 15 residues. Trimming removed 3 bases at V and 3 bases at J, with 15 bases between. CDR3 DNA sequence: TGCGCCAGCAGCTCAGGGGCTTACGGGGACACTGAAGCTTTCTTT. It is translated as CASSSGAYGDTEAFF.

This clonotype showed up many times. The chain is built from TRBV7-3 and TRBJ2-7; no clear D gene. V gave up 4 bases and J gave up 3 bases, with 25 bases separating them. The germline gives CDR1 SGHTA, CDR2 FQGTGA. This CDR3 region has 18 residues. This CDR3 reads CASSSVPGGGVGFYEQYF. The DNA of the CDR3 is TGTGCCAGCAGCTCAGTCCCTGGTGGTGGAGTAGGATTCTACGAGCAGTACTTC.

V and J are TRBV20-1 and TRBJ2-1; TRBD2 matches at 12 bases. Germline CDR1 is DFQATT and CDR2 is SNEGSKA (reference sequence). V was pared by 6 bases and J by 2 bases, with 8 bases of the junction left unmatched. CDR3 size: 16 residues. In DNA, the CDR3 is TGCAGTGCCTCCGGCCGGACTAGCGGGGCCTACAATGAGCAGTTCTTC. Residues: CSASGRTSGAYNEQFF.

This clonotype was recorded a few times. This chain uses TRBV11-2 with TRBJ2-7; D is possibly TRBD1 or TRBD2 (5 bases each). V shed 5 bases and J shed 3 bases, with 11 bases lying between them. CDR3 length equals 13 residues. Germline CDR1 and CDR2: SGHAT and FQNNGV. The CDR3 sequence is CASSPGTIYEQYF. The CDR3 DNA reads as TGTGCCAGCAGCCCCGGGACGATCTACGAGCAGTACTTC.

There are many counts of this clonotype. This chain uses TRBV12-5 with TRBJ2-3; the D gene is possibly TRBD1 (6 bases). CDR3 length equals 15 residues. Germline assignment: CDR1 LGHNT and CDR2 FRNRAP. Trimming cost V 7 bases and J 0 bases, with 14 bases left between them. The CDR3 reads CASARGTISTDTQYF. CDR3 sequence (DNA): TGTGCTAGTGCTAGGGGGACCATTAGCACAGATACGCAGTATTTT.

This clonotype was seen more than once but under ten times. The chain combines TRBV12-3 or TRBV12-4 with TRBJ2-1; D is unclear. The CDR3 spans 14 residues. Trimming took 2 bases from V and 3 from J, leaving 8 bases between them. In DNA form, the CDR3 reads TGTGCCAGCAGTTTAAGGCTAATCTACAATGAGCAGTTCTTC. It codes for CASSLRLIYNEQFF.

The chain recombines TRBV20-1 with TRBJ2-1; TRBD2 matches at 12 bases. Germline V CDR1 and CDR2: DFQATT, SNEGSKA (reference sequence). The CDR3 consists of 18 residues. Trimming took 3 bases from V and 2 from J; bases not matched to a gene: 11. The CDR3 here is CSASSSGRAKVPYNEQFF. CDR3 DNA: TGCAGTGCTAGTTCTAGCGGGAGGGCCAAGGTCCCCTACAATGAGCAGTTCTTC.

This clonotype was recorded at least ten times. V usage is TRBV6-2 or TRBV6-3 and J usage is TRBJ2-1; 8 nucleotides align to TRBD1. The trim removed 6 bases at V and 3 bases at J, leaving 22 bases unmatched. Germline V gene sequence: CDR1 MNHEY, CDR2 SVGEGT. The CDR3 runs 20 residues. CDR3 sequence (DNA): TGTGCCAGCAGCCTACGCTTTCAGGGTGGCAGGGGGCAAGGCTACAATGAGCAGTTCTTC. Its protein product is CASSLRFQGGRGQGYNEQFF.

V and J are TRBV6-1 and TRBJ2-2; 9 bases line up with TRBD2. J lost 7 bases, V lost 10 bases, and 13 bases had no gene match. The CDR3 is made up of 15 amino acids. From germline, CDR1 is MNHNS and CDR2 SASEGT. DNA for the CDR3: TGTGCCACCCACCAGGGCAGCGGGAGGAACGGGGAGCTGTTTTTT. It yields the protein CATHQGSGRNGELFF.

This clonotype was observed at least ten times. V gene TRBV20-1 combines with J gene TRBJ2-1; 9 bases fit TRBD2. Germline CDR1 and CDR2: DFQATT and SNEGSKA (reference sequence). This CDR3 is built from 14 residues. The V gene end was trimmed by 3 bases and the J gene end by 5 bases; junction bases not matched to a gene: 5. Written as DNA, the CDR3 is TGCAGTGCTAGTTGGGGACTAGCAAACAATGAGCAGTTCTTC. Translation gives CSASWGLANNEQFF.

The J gene is TRBJ2-7, the V gene TRBV7-2, with 12 bases matching TRBD2. CDR3 length: 14 amino acids. CDR1 is SGHTA, CDR2 FQGNSA, per germline. The junction had 4 bases not matched to a gene; V was cut back by 6 bases and J by 4 bases. CDR3 residues: CASRSTSGSYEQYF. The CDR3, as DNA: TGTGCCAGCAGGTCGACTAGCGGGAGTTACGAGCAGTACTTC.

This chain uses TRBV20-1 with TRBJ2-3; TRBD1 matches 8 bases. The germline CDR1 and CDR2 sequences are DFQATT and SNEGSKA (reference sequence). Trimming cost V 5 bases and J 1 base; bases outside gene matches: 2. CDR3 length: 13 residues. Here the CDR3 DNA reads TGCAGTGCTGAGGACAGGGGCACAGATACGCAGTATTTT. Its translation: CSAEDRGTDTQYF.

V and J are TRBV20-1 and TRBJ2-1; 10 nucleotides align to TRBD1. CDR1 and CDR2 from the germline V gene are DFQATT and SNEGSKA (reference sequence). The CDR3 length is 15 residues. V was pared by 5 bases and J by 9 bases, with 13 bases of the junction left unmatched. CDR3 DNA: TGCAGTGCTCCTAAGGCAGGACAGGGGGGAGCTGAGCAGTTCTTC. Translating gives CSAPKAGQGGAEQFF.

The gene calls are TRBV12-1 and TRBJ2-2; TRBD2 is the table's D call and was not checked against the DNA. TRBV12-1 is assigned pseudogene status. The CDR3 covers 17 residues. In nucleotides, the CDR3 is TGTGCCATCAGCCCTGGGGGGGCAGCGGGAGGAGCCGGGGAGCTGTTTTTT. It yields the protein CAISPGGAAGGAGELFF.

The chain combines TRBV5-1 with TRBJ1-2; D is possibly TRBD1 (5 bases). The CDR3 runs 15 residues. Germline V gives CDR1 SGHRS, CDR2 YFSETQ. Trimming took 0 bases from V and 5 from J, leaving 14 bases between them. In nucleotides, the CDR3 is TGCGCCAGCAGCTTGGATGCGGGGACGGCTTATGGCTACACCTTC. This codes for CASSLDAGTAYGYTF.

The chain combines TRBV5-5 with TRBJ2-7; D may match TRBD1 or TRBD2 (6 bases each). Germline-derived CDR1 and CDR2 are SGHKS and YYEKEE (reference sequence). CDR3 size: 15 residues. V shed 4 bases and J shed 9 bases, with 23 bases lying between them. The CDR3 region has the DNA TGTGCCAGCAGCGGAGGGGGGCGGGAAGATGCGTTGCAGTACTTC. Amino acid sequence: CASSGGGREDALQYF.

This clonotype showed up just a few times. The J gene is TRBJ2-5, the V gene TRBV30, with D unresolved. Trimming removed 2 bases at V and 7 bases at J, with 8 bases between. This CDR3 has 11 residues. Germline V lookup: CDR1 GTSNPN, CDR2 SVGIG (reference sequence). CDR3 DNA sequence: TGTGCCTGGAGTTCGATAGGGACCCAGTACTTC. The encoded protein is CAWSSIGTQYF.

This clonotype appeared a few times. The chain combines TRBV6-1 with TRBJ2-7; maybe TRBD2 (6 bases). The CDR3 is 15 residues long. The V end was cut by 4 bases, the J end by 2 bases, with 15 bases between. CDR1 is MNHNS and CDR2 is SASEGT in the germline V gene. The CDR3 DNA sequence: TGTGCCAGCAGTGCCTCCGGGACTTCCCCCTACGAGCAGTACTTC. It encodes CASSASGTSPYEQYF.

V usage is TRBV5-1 and J usage is TRBJ2-2; 10 nucleotides align to TRBD2. In germline, CDR1 is SGHRS, CDR2 YFSETQ. This CDR3 is built from 18 residues. Trimming cost V 1 base and J 2 bases; bases outside gene matches: 8. The CDR3 loop is CASSLLPSGGLNTGELFF. For the CDR3, the DNA is TGCGCCAGCAGCTTGTTGCCTAGCGGGGGTTTAAACACCGGGGAGCTGTTTTTT.

This clonotype has a handful of counts. This sequence joins TRBV5-1 and TRBJ1-3; weak D call: TRBD1 (5 bases). The CDR3 loop spans 16 amino acids. V gave up 0 bases and J gave up 1 base, with 11 bases separating them. CDR1 SGHRS and CDR2 YFSETQ come from the germline V gene. The CDR3 DNA is TGCGCCAGCAGCTTGGAGGGGACCCTTTCTGGAAACACCATATATTTT. Amino acid sequence: CASSLEGTLSGNTIYF.

Concerning this clonotype: It may be a read error: a sequence one base away is much more abundant. The rearrangement links TRBV7-2 to TRBJ1-2; 7 bases fit TRBD1. V lost 5 bases and J lost 4; bases outside the gene matches: 4. CDR1 is SGHTA and CDR2 is FQGNSA in the germline V gene. The CDR3 extends over 13 amino acids. The CDR3 loop reads CASSVTGTYGYTF. CDR3 in DNA: TGTGCCAGCAGCGTGACAGGGACCTATGGCTACACCTTC.

The V call is TRBV5-1, the J call TRBJ1-4, with D possibly being TRBD1 (5 bases). The CDR3 has 12 amino acids. V lost 3 bases and J lost 8, with 8 bases in between. Germline CDR1 SGHRS, CDR2 YFSETQ. Here the CDR3 reads CASSYDSEKLFF. Here the CDR3 DNA reads TGCGCCAGCAGCTACGACAGCGAAAAACTGTTTTTT.

This clonotype was detected ten times or more. The V gene is TRBV9, the J gene TRBJ2-2, with D perhaps matching TRBD2 (6 bases). In germline, CDR1 is SGDLS, CDR2 YYNGEE. The CDR3 covers 16 residues. Trimming shortened V by 3 bases and J by 1 base, and 13 bases separated the two germline ends. The CDR3 nucleotides read TGTGCCAGCAGCGCCTTCGGAGGGCTGAACACCGGGGAGCTGTTTTTT. Amino acids: CASSAFGGLNTGELFF.

A few counts support this clonotype. The chain carries TRBV7-8 and TRBJ2-7; D is uncertain. Per the germline V gene, CDR1 is SGHVS and CDR2 is FQNEAQ. V lost 3 bases, J lost 5 bases, and 11 bases lay in between. This CDR3 has 13 amino acids. This chain's CDR3 is CASSFSSAHEQYF. The CDR3 DNA follows: TGTGCCAGCAGCTTCTCGTCGGCGCACGAGCAGTACTTC.